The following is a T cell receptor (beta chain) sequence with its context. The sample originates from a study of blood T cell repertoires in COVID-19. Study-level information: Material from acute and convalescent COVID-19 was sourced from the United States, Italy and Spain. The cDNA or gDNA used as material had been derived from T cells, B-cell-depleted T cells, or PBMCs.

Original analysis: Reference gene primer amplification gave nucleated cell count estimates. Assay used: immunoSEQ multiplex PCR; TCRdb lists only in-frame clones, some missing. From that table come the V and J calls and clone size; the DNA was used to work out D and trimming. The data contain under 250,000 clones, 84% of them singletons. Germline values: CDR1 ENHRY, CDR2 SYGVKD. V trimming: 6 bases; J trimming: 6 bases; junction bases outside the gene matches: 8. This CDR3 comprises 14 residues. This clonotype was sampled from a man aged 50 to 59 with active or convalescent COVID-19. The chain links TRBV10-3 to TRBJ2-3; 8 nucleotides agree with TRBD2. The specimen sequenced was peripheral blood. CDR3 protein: CAISGGAQSDTQYF. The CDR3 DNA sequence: TGTGCCATCAGCGGGGGGGCCCAGTCGGATACGCAGTATTTT.